A selection of T cell receptor beta chains follows, all from one sample in a study of blood T cell repertoires in COVID-19. Assay: immunoSEQ multiplex PCR; the TCRdb copy retains only in-frame clones and omits some. The table has about 9,600 clones, roughly nine tenths seen once. The source material was peripheral blood. The receptors were sampled from a human donor in a cohort sampled during active COVID-19. CDR3s include the opening cysteine and the closing phenylalanine or tryptophan. A D gene is named only where the DNA matches it firmly. The size entry is marked missing in some rows and otherwise reads once, few, many or a size class.

clone size,J gene,D gene,CDR3 length,V gene,CDR3 protein,CDR3 DNA
NA,TRBJ2-7,TRBD2,14,TRBV27,CASSFQRGNHEQYF,TGTGCCAGCAGTTTCCAGCGGGGGAACCACGAGCAGTACTTC
NA,TRBJ2-7,NA,10,TRBV6-4,CASRSSEQYF,TGTGCCAGCAGATCTAGCGAGCAGTACTTC
NA,TRBJ2-7,TRBD1,15,TRBV18,CASSPPQGSSYEQYF,TGTGCCAGCTCACCACCACAGGGGAGCTCCTACGAGCAGTACTTC
once,TRBJ1-5,NA,17,TRBV15,CATSRGYAVNSNQPQHF,TGTGCCACCAGCAGAGGGTATGCAGTTAATAGCAATCAGCCCCAGCATTTT
once,TRBJ2-3,NA,15,TRBV6-5,CASTRAGTSTDTQYF,TGTGCCAGCACCCGGGCGGGGACTAGCACAGATACGCAGTATTTT
NA,TRBJ2-2,TRBD2,18,TRBV4-2,CASSQVRLAGGPSGELFF,TGTGCCAGCAGCCAAGTACGACTAGCGGGGGGGCCGAGCGGGGAGCTGTTTTTT
NA,TRBJ2-3,NA,15,TRBV6-5,CASKEGGASTDTQYF,TGTGCCAGCAAGGAGGGGGGGGCCTCGACAGATACGCAGTATTTT
NA,TRBJ2-1,TRBD2,14,TRBV7-8,CASRRTSGTSEQFF,TGTGCCAGCCGCAGGACTAGCGGGACGTCGGAGCAGTTCTTC
NA,TRBJ1-5,NA,16,TRBV9,CASTPPEQGWNQPQHF,TGTGCCAGCACCCCCCCGGAACAGGGATGGAATCAGCCCCAGCATTTT
NA,TRBJ2-7,TRBD1,15,TRBV10-1,CASSPGQGLGYEQYF,TGCGCCAGCAGTCCTGGACAGGGTCTGGGATACGAGCAGTACTTC
NA,TRBJ1-6,NA,15,TRBV28,CASSPPGEGVSPLHF,TGTGCCAGCAGTCCGCCCGGGGAAGGAGTTTCACCCCTCCACTTT
once,TRBJ1-1,TRBD1,14,TRBV4-2,CASSQRDRATEAFF,TGTGCCAGCAGCCAACGGGACAGGGCCACTGAAGCTTTCTTT
NA,TRBJ2-4,NA,14,TRBV27,CASSSGEFKNIQYF,TGTGCCAGCAGTTCGGGGGAGTTCAAAAACATTCAGTACTTC
NA,TRBJ2-1,TRBD2,16,TRBV30,CAWTARGLVPYNEQFF,TGTGCCTGGACCGCAAGAGGACTAGTACCCTACAATGAGCAGTTCTTC
NA,TRBJ1-1,TRBD1,13,TRBV5-1,CASSYRGDTEAFF,TGCGCCAGCAGCTACAGGGGGGACACTGAAGCTTTCTTT
NA,TRBJ2-2,NA,14,TRBV5-1,CASSGGAVNGELFF,TGCGCCAGCAGCGGAGGGGCTGTTAACGGGGAGCTGTTTTTT
NA,TRBJ2-1,NA,15,TRBV11-2,CASSKQGGMADEQFF,TGTGCCAGCAGCAAACAGGGTGGTATGGCCGATGAGCAGTTCTTC
once,TRBJ2-7,NA,19,TRBV5-1,CASSSPPDFLSLGDYEQYF,TGCGCCAGCAGCTCGCCTCCGGACTTTTTATCCTTGGGTGACTACGAGCAGTACTTC
NA,TRBJ1-2,TRBD1,13,TRBV12-3/TRBV12-4,CASRLQGAWGYTF,TGTGCCAGCAGATTACAGGGGGCATGGGGCTACACCTTC
once,TRBJ1-4,TRBD1,14,TRBV27,CASRAGTGYEKLFF,TGTGCCAGCAGGGCCGGGACAGGTTACGAAAAACTGTTTTTT
NA,TRBJ2-7,TRBD2,14,TRBV6-5,CASSYVGGGYEQYF,TGTGCCAGCAGTTACGTGGGGGGGGGATACGAGCAGTACTTC
NA,TRBJ2-3,TRBD2,15,TRBV6-4,CASSEEAGRTDTQYF,TGTGCCAGCAGTGAGGAAGCGGGGAGAACAGATACGCAGTATTTT
NA,TRBJ1-2,NA,12,TRBV12-3/TRBV12-4,CASSFGNYGYTF,TGTGCCAGCAGTTTCGGTAACTATGGCTACACCTTC
once,TRBJ1-1,NA,13,TRBV10-1,CASSARANTEAFF,TGCGCCAGCAGTGCCAGGGCGAACACTGAAGCTTTCTTT
few,TRBJ1-3,NA,15,TRBV6-5,CASSLYSFSGNTIYF,TGTGCCAGCAGTTTATACTCCTTCTCTGGAAACACCATATATTTT
NA,TRBJ2-7,TRBD1,15,TRBV5-1,CASSLAGQVALEQYF,TGCGCCAGCAGCTTGGCCGGACAGGTCGCCCTCGAGCAGTACTTC
NA,TRBJ2-7,NA,14,TRBV6-5,CASRRDLESYEQYF,TGTGCCAGCAGGCGGGACCTCGAATCCTACGAGCAGTACTTC
NA,TRBJ2-5,TRBD2,15,TRBV7-9,CASSLHSGGQETQYF,TGTGCCAGCAGCTTACATAGCGGGGGGCAAGAGACCCAGTACTTC
once,TRBJ2-7,TRBD1,15,TRBV19,CASSFRQGSPYEQYF,TGTGCCAGTAGTTTCCGACAGGGATCCCCCTACGAGCAGTACTTC
NA,TRBJ1-1,NA,14,TRBV28,CASAASVSRTEAFF,TGTGCCAGCGCCGCCTCGGTCTCTCGGACTGAAGCTTTCTTT
once,TRBJ1-5,NA,12,TRBV12-3/TRBV12-4,CAGGDGYQPQHF,TGTGCCGGGGGGGACGGATATCAGCCCCAGCATTTT
few,TRBJ1-1,TRBD1,14,TRBV7-9,CASSPRQGNTEAFF,TGTGCCAGCAGCCCCCGACAGGGTAACACTGAAGCTTTCTTT
NA,TRBJ1-1,NA,15,TRBV5-6,CASSLEQTGNTEAFF,TGTGCCAGCAGCTTGGAACAAACAGGGAACACTGAAGCTTTCTTT
once,TRBJ2-5,NA,14,TRBV5-4,CASSLVADLETQYF,TGTGCCAGCAGCTTGGTGGCGGATTTAGAGACCCAGTACTTC
NA,TRBJ2-2,TRBD2,15,TRBV7-3,CASSPGGANTGELFF,TGTGCCAGCAGCCCCGGGGGGGCGAACACCGGGGAGCTGTTTTTT
NA,TRBJ1-1,TRBD1,15,TRBV10-3,CAISGGQVTNTEAFF,TGTGCCATCAGTGGGGGACAGGTGACGAACACTGAAGCTTTCTTT
NA,TRBJ1-1,NA,13,TRBV6-5,CASSYQVNTEAFF,TGTGCCAGCAGTTACCAGGTAAACACTGAAGCTTTCTTT
NA,TRBJ1-6,TRBD1,15,TRBV9,CASSVDGRGNSPLHF,TGTGCCAGCAGCGTAGACGGCAGGGGGAATTCACCCCTCCACTTT
NA,TRBJ1-1,TRBD1,15,TRBV7-9,CASSPRTGWGTEAFF,TGTGCCAGCAGCCCTCGGACAGGGTGGGGGACTGAAGCTTTCTTT
NA,TRBJ1-5,NA,14,TRBV19,CASISSGSQWPQHF,TGTGCCAGCATCTCGTCCGGGTCCCAGTGGCCCCAGCATTTT
once,TRBJ2-7,NA,12,TRBV12-3/TRBV12-4,CASSLSVYEQYF,TGTGCCAGCAGTTTGAGTGTCTACGAGCAGTACTTC
NA,TRBJ1-5,NA,12,TRBV10-3,CAISEGENPQHF,TGTGCCATCAGTGAAGGGGAAAATCCCCAGCATTTT